The 10 T cell receptor beta chains presented below share a single source sample, sequenced in a study of blood T cell repertoires in COVID-19. Measured with immunoSEQ multiplex PCR; TCRdb has only the in-frame clones, and not every one. In the table there are over 200,000 clones, roughly 85% of which are singletons. Material for sequencing was PBMCs or T cells enriched from blood (not recorded which). The receptor source for this set is a woman between 45 and 65 years old who had recovered from COVID-19.

The V gene is TRBV5-1, the J gene TRBJ2-1; 7 bases agree with TRBD2. CDR3 length: 17 amino acids. V lost 0 bases to trimming and J lost 1 base; unmatched junction nucleotides: 7. Germline V gives CDR1 SGHRS, CDR2 YFSETQ. CDR3 region: CASSLGWSGISYNEQFF. The CDR3 region has the DNA TGCGCCAGCAGCTTGGGTTGGAGCGGGATATCCTACAATGAGCAGTTCTTC.

The chain recombines TRBV11-3 with TRBJ2-1; D might be TRBD2 (6 bases). Trimming left V 5 bases short and J 7 bases short, with 15 bases between. The germline gives CDR1 SGHNT, CDR2 YENEEA. The CDR3 loop spans 14 amino acids. CDR3 sequence reads: CASSAGRPGNEQFF. The CDR3 nucleotides are TGTGCCAGCAGCGCGGGACGACCGGGGAATGAGCAGTTCTTC.

The chain combines TRBV19 with TRBJ1-1; no clear D gene. Per the germline V gene, CDR1 is LNHDA and CDR2 is SQIVND (reference sequence). V lost 3 bases and J 5 bases, leaving 10 bases between the germline ends. The CDR3 contains 13 residues. The CDR3 region has the DNA TGTGCCAGTAGTATGGTGCGGGAAACTGAAGCTTTCTTT. Encoded protein: CASSMVRETEAFF.

J is TRBJ1-5 and V is TRBV29-1, with a weak D call TRBD1 (5 bases). Trimming took 6 bases from V and 2 from J, leaving 14 bases between them. The CDR3 runs to 14 residues. CDR1 is SQVTM, CDR2 ANQGSEA, per germline. The CDR3: CSVGQSSGNQPQHF. The DNA of the CDR3 is TGCAGCGTGGGGCAGTCTTCGGGCAATCAGCCCCAGCATTTT.

The chain uses TRBV2 and TRBJ2-3, with 9 bases identical to TRBD2. Germline trimming cut 4 bases from V and 7 bases from J; bases unmatched to any gene: 9. The CDR3 runs 15 residues. Germline CDR1 and CDR2: SNHLY and FYNNEI. Here the CDR3 reads CASSGGSGRSYTQYF. The CDR3 nucleotides are TGTGCCAGCAGTGGCGGTAGCGGGAGATCATATACGCAGTATTTT.

The table lists this clone with a few counts. V usage is TRBV7-8 and J usage is TRBJ1-5; 7 positions agree with TRBD1. In germline, CDR1 is SGHVS, CDR2 FQNEAQ. The J segment lost 6 bases and the V segment lost 1 base, leaving 6 bases of the junction unmatched. This CDR3 spans 15 amino acids. The CDR3 protein is CASSLDLGGSQPQHF. In DNA, the CDR3 is TGTGCCAGCAGCTTAGACCTAGGGGGCAGTCAGCCCCAGCATTTT.

This clone was seen a single time. This rearrangement joins TRBV15 to TRBJ1-2; TRBD1 aligns across 9 bases. This CDR3 is built from 16 residues. V was pared by 8 bases and J by 8 bases, with 18 bases of the junction left unmatched. CDR1 and CDR2 from the germline V gene are LNHNV and YYDKDF (reference sequence). The chain's CDR3 is CATGQTGTGRLAGYTF. The DNA for the CDR3 is TGTGCCACCGGCCAAACCGGGACAGGGAGGTTGGCGGGCTACACCTTC. Looking up the rest from reference TRBV15 and TRBJ1-2 gives the full variable domain: DAMVIQNPRYQVTQFGKPVTLSCSQTLNHNVMYWYQQKSSQAPKLLFHYYDKDFNNEADTPDNFQSRRPNTSFCFLDIRSPGLGDTAMYLCATGQTGTGRLAGYTFGSGTRLTVV.

To note about this clone: Compared with germline, one end of the junction differs, possibly owing to a read error. The chain employs TRBV6-1 and TRBJ2-7, with 11 bases that match TRBD2. The CDR3 contains 17 residues. The germline V gene has CDR1 MNHNS and CDR2 SASEGT. CDR3 in amino acids: CASSVMVSGRALYEQYF. The CDR3 DNA sequence: TGTGCGAGCAGTGTTATGGTTAGCGGGAGGGCCCTCTACGAGCAGTACTTC.

The genes are TRBV6-5 and TRBJ2-3; 8 bases are a match to TRBD1. With 8 bases clipped from V and 2 bases from J, the junction kept 3 bases outside the gene matches. Germline CDR1 MNHEY, CDR2 SVGAGI. The CDR3 sequence is 13 residues long. DNA for the CDR3: TGTGCCAGCTGGACAGGGCTCACAGATACGCAGTATTTT. The encoded protein is CASWTGLTDTQYF.

The V and J genes are TRBV30 and TRBJ2-2; 8 positions agree with TRBD1. The CDR3 runs 17 residues. V shed 0 bases and J 1 base; nucleotides not matched to a gene: 7. Looked up from germline, CDR1 is GTSNPN and CDR2 is SVGIG (reference sequence). The CDR3 loop reads CAWSVVRTGKNTGELFF. The CDR3 DNA reads as TGTGCCTGGAGTGTTGTCCGGACAGGGAAGAACACCGGGGAGCTGTTTTTT.